This is a list of T cell receptor beta chains from one sample in a study of T-cell memory formation after mild COVID-19. Using its own MiXCR run on the 5' RACE reads, TCRdb lists one record per CDR3 protein. The sample carries more than 450,000 distinct CDR3 sequences, roughly 17% recorded once. The sample consisted of PBMCs or a T cell subset sorted from them (not recorded which). The receptors originated from an adult woman who had mild COVID-19 (a few samples of this study predate the infection). Cell type and time point are not known. Each CDR3 is given with its conserved first and last residue. The order of the fields is V gene, J gene, clone size, CDR3 length, D gene, CDR3 DNA, CDR3 protein. The D gene is left open where the match is weak. The listing skips clone size in some rows; elsewhere it reads once, few, many or a size class.

V: TRBV29-1; J: TRBJ1-2; size: NA; length: 14; D: NA; DNA: TGCAGCGCCGACACCGAAGGGGTACTTGATGGCTACACCTTC; CDR3: CSADTEGVLDGYTF
V: TRBV12-3/TRBV12-4; J: TRBJ2-1; size: NA; length: 17; D: TRBD2; DNA: TGTGCCAGCAGTTTAAGGACTAGCGGGGTATTAAACAATGAGCAGTTCTTC; CDR3: CASSLRTSGVLNNEQFF
V: TRBV7-8; J: TRBJ1-5; size: few; length: 15; D: NA; DNA: TGTGCCAGCATCGCAGGCGGGGACGGGAATCAGCCCCAGCATTTT; CDR3: CASIAGGDGNQPQHF
V: TRBV9; J: TRBJ2-3; size: NA; length: 17; D: TRBD2; DNA: TGTGCCAGCAGCGGGACTCAGACGACTAGCGGTACAGATACGCAGTATTTT; CDR3: CASSGTQTTSGTDTQYF
V: TRBV28; J: TRBJ1-6; size: NA; length: 15; D: NA; DNA: TGTGCCAGTGCGCTGTTAGACAGAAGTAATTCACCCCTCCACTTT; CDR3: CASALLDRSNSPLHF
V: TRBV7-2; J: TRBJ2-4; size: NA; length: 17; D: NA; DNA: TGTGCCAGCAGCCCCGACTCGCGGGATTACGCCAAAAACATTCAGTACTTC; CDR3: CASSPDSRDYAKNIQYF
V: TRBV28; J: TRBJ1-4; size: few; length: 13; D: NA; DNA: TGTGCTTGCGGACCGGGAAAATATGAAAAACTGTTTTTT; CDR3: CACGPGKYEKLFF
V: TRBV11-1; J: TRBJ2-1; size: many; length: 15; D: NA; DNA: TGTGCCAGCAGCTTAGGAGTACAGGGCCGCAATGAGCAGTTCTTC; CDR3: CASSLGVQGRNEQFF
V: TRBV5-1; J: TRBJ2-6; size: NA; length: 18; D: TRBD1; DNA: TGCGCCAGCAGCTTGCGGGGACAGGGGGTACCTGGGGCCAACGTCCTGACTTTC; CDR3: CASSLRGQGVPGANVLTF
V: TRBV27; J: TRBJ1-1; size: NA; length: 15; D: NA; DNA: TGTGCCAGCAGTTTAGCAAGAACAGGGACCACTGAAGCTTTCTTT; CDR3: CASSLARTGTTEAFF
V: TRBV21-1; J: TRBJ2-2; size: NA; length: 13; D: NA; DNA: TGTGCCAGCAGCGATACAGGTCCCGGGGAGCTGTTTTTT; CDR3: CASSDTGPGELFF
V: TRBV15; J: TRBJ1-1; size: few; length: 13; D: NA; DNA: TGTGCCACCAGCAGAGATCTGGGAACTGAAGCTTTCTTT; CDR3: CATSRDLGTEAFF
V: TRBV18; J: TRBJ2-7; size: NA; length: 15; D: NA; DNA: TGTGCCAGCTCACCACCGAATACCGAAGGCTACGAGCAGTACTTC; CDR3: CASSPPNTEGYEQYF
V: TRBV4-2; J: TRBJ2-7; size: few; length: 15; D: NA; DNA: TGTGCCAGCAGCCAAGATCCAGGCCGATTCTACGAGCAGTACTTC; CDR3: CASSQDPGRFYEQYF
V: TRBV29-1; J: TRBJ1-1; size: NA; length: 14; D: TRBD1; DNA: TGCAGCGCCCTCGACAGGGGGAAGAACACTGAAGCTTTCTTT; CDR3: CSALDRGKNTEAFF
V: TRBV7-3; J: TRBJ2-2; size: NA; length: 16; D: TRBD2; DNA: TGTGCCAGCAGCTTAACGGGTCTAGCGGGAGCCGGGGAGCTGTTTTTT; CDR3: CASSLTGLAGAGELFF
V: TRBV4-2; J: TRBJ2-5; size: few; length: 15; D: NA; DNA: TGTGCCAGCAGCCAAGATCCTTTATTAGATTTAGGCCAGTACTTC; CDR3: CASSQDPLLDLGQYF
V: TRBV2; J: TRBJ2-7; size: NA; length: 14; D: NA; DNA: TGTGCCAGCAGTGACGGCCAGTACTTGGAAGAGCAGTACTTC; CDR3: CASSDGQYLEEQYF
V: TRBV4-2; J: TRBJ1-2; size: NA; length: 15; D: NA; DNA: TGTGCCAGCAGCCAAGAGGACAGAAGATTGGATGGCTACACCTTC; CDR3: CASSQEDRRLDGYTF
V: TRBV2; J: TRBJ2-2; size: NA; length: 14; D: NA; DNA: TGTGCCAGCAGTGAACGCCTAGCGCCCGGGGAGCTGTTTTTT; CDR3: CASSERLAPGELFF
V: TRBV2; J: TRBJ1-5; size: few; length: 13; D: NA; DNA: TGTGCCAGCAGGGTTGAGGGCAATCAGCCCCAGCATTTT; CDR3: CASRVEGNQPQHF
V: TRBV7-2; J: TRBJ2-3; size: few; length: 16; D: TRBD2; DNA: TGTGCCAGCAGCTTTACTAGCGGGAGTAGCACAGATACGCAGTATTTT; CDR3: CASSFTSGSSTDTQYF
V: TRBV24-1; J: TRBJ2-5; size: few; length: 15; D: TRBD1; DNA: TGTGCCACCAGTGCTCCAACCACAGGGGGTGGGACCCAGTACTTC; CDR3: CATSAPTTGGGTQYF
V: TRBV24-1; J: TRBJ2-1; size: few; length: 12; D: NA; DNA: TGTGCCACCAGTGATCACCACAATGAGCAGTTCTTC; CDR3: CATSDHHNEQFF
V: TRBV19; J: TRBJ1-5; size: few; length: 15; D: NA; DNA: TGTGCCAGTAGTATCCAAGGAGGGATCGGACAGCTCCAGCATTTT; CDR3: CASSIQGGIGQLQHF
V: TRBV4-1; J: TRBJ2-7; size: NA; length: 14; D: TRBD2; DNA: TGCGCCAGCAGCCAGACCGGACTAGCAGCCGAGCAGTACTTC; CDR3: CASSQTGLAAEQYF
V: TRBV2; J: TRBJ1-2; size: few; length: 11; D: NA; DNA: TGTGCCAGCAGACAACACATTGGCTACACCTTC; CDR3: CASRQHIGYTF
V: TRBV18; J: TRBJ2-7; size: many; length: 16; D: TRBD2; DNA: TGTGCCAGCTCACCCCCCGGGACTAGCGTCCTGTACGAGCAGTACTTC; CDR3: CASSPPGTSVLYEQYF
V: TRBV30; J: TRBJ2-3; size: few; length: 12; D: NA; DNA: TGTGCCTGGACCCCAAATCGGAATACGCAGTATTTT; CDR3: CAWTPNRNTQYF
V: TRBV7-9; J: TRBJ2-1; size: many; length: 15; D: TRBD2; DNA: TGTGCCAGCAGCACTAGCGGGAGGTCCTACAATGAGCAGTTCTTC; CDR3: CASSTSGRSYNEQFF
V: TRBV5-1; J: TRBJ1-2; size: NA; length: 13; D: NA; DNA: TGCGCCAGCAGGCAGGAACCTAACTATGGCTACACCTTC; CDR3: CASRQEPNYGYTF
V: TRBV25-1; J: TRBJ2-7; size: few; length: 13; D: NA; DNA: TGTGCCAGCAGTGGGACGTTTGGGTACGAGCAGTACTTC; CDR3: CASSGTFGYEQYF
V: TRBV29-1; J: TRBJ2-3; size: few; length: 15; D: NA; DNA: TGCAGCGCCTGGAAAAGGGGATTAGCGACAGATACGCAGTATTTT; CDR3: CSAWKRGLATDTQYF
V: TRBV20-1; J: TRBJ2-7; size: NA; length: 16; D: TRBD2; DNA: TGCAGTGCTAGAGGCGGGACTAGCGGGGACTCCTACGAGCAGTACTTC; CDR3: CSARGGTSGDSYEQYF
V: TRBV4-2; J: TRBJ2-2; size: few; length: 18; D: NA; DNA: TGTGCCAGCAGCCAAACGACAGGTTACGCCGCGAACACCGGGGAGCTGTTTTTT; CDR3: CASSQTTGYAANTGELFF
V: TRBV25-1; J: TRBJ1-1; size: NA; length: 15; D: TRBD1; DNA: TGTGCCAGCAGCGCTCGGACAGGGAGGTACACTGAAGCTTTCTTT; CDR3: CASSARTGRYTEAFF
V: TRBV6-2/TRBV6-3; J: TRBJ2-5; size: few; length: 14; D: TRBD1; DNA: TGTGCCAGCAGTCTTGTGGGACAGACACGGACCCAGTACTTC; CDR3: CASSLVGQTRTQYF